Below, 16 T cell receptor beta chains from the same sample are listed, as sequenced in a study of cytomegalovirus exposure and HLA in healthy donors. The data were produced by immunoSEQ multiplex PCR, yet TCRdb's version contains in-frame clones alone and is incomplete. In the table there are about 280,000 clones, over 75% of which are singletons. Material for sequencing was PBMCs. The receptors here all came from a woman between 18 and 30 years old in good health and CMV-seronegative.

The gene calls are TRBV30 and TRBJ1-6, with a possible D match to TRBD1 (5 bases). Germline loops: CDR1 GTSNPN, CDR2 SVGIG (reference sequence). The CDR3 runs to 17 residues. Trimming removed 2 bases at V and 2 bases at J, with 16 bases between. The CDR3 here is CAWSRGVARAYNSPLHF. The CDR3 bases are TGTGCCTGGAGTCGGGGGGTTGCGAGAGCCTATAATTCACCCCTCCACTTT.

The chain uses TRBV29-1 and TRBJ2-7, with 7 bases matching TRBD1. V shed 6 bases and J 6 bases; nucleotides not matched to a gene: 14. CDR1 and CDR2 (germline): SQVTM, ANQGSEA. This CDR3 contains 14 residues. The CDR3 DNA reads TGCAGCGTCCAGACAGGCAGGGGGATCATCGAGCAGTACTTC. Encoded protein: CSVQTGRGIIEQYF.

The chain combines TRBV29-1 with TRBJ2-3; D unclear. Trimming left V 7 bases short and J 4 bases short, with 9 bases between. Germline assignment: CDR1 SQVTM and CDR2 ANQGSEA. The CDR3 length is 11 residues. As DNA, the CDR3 is TGCAGCGGCACAGCTGCAGATACGCAGTATTTT. It specifies CSGTAADTQYF.

As to this clone: A read error may produce the germline difference seen at one junction end. This chain uses TRBV6-6 with TRBJ2-2; D is perhaps TRBD2 (5 bases). This CDR3 region has 14 residues. Looked up from germline, CDR1 is MNHNY and CDR2 is SVGAGI (reference sequence). CDR3 in DNA: TGTGCCAGCCTTAGAGGGATGGGCACCGGGAAGCTGTTTTTT. Residues: CASLRGMGTGKLFF.

The V and J genes are TRBV10-3 and TRBJ2-3; D is unresolved. The germline V gene encodes CDR1 ENHRY and CDR2 SYGVKD. The ends were cut back, 1 base at V and 4 bases at J, with 3 bases in the middle. The CDR3 length is 12 residues. In nucleotides, the CDR3 is TGTGCCATCAGTGAGTTCTCAGATACGCAGTATTTT. Translation gives CAISEFSDTQYF.

This clone appeared a few times. The chain links TRBV15 to TRBJ2-5; the match to TRBD2 covers 11 bases. J lost 5 bases, V lost 3 bases, and 8 bases had no gene match. The CDR3 covers 16 residues. Germline CDR1 is LNHNV and CDR2 is YYDKDF (reference sequence). In DNA, the CDR3 is TGTGCCACCAGCAGTAGCGGGAGGGCCTTTTCGGAGACCCAGTACTTC. It translates to CATSSSGRAFSETQYF. Using reference TRBV15 and TRBJ2-5 for the parts outside the CDR3, the full variable domain is DAMVIQNPRYQVTQFGKPVTLSCSQTLNHNVMYWYQQKSSQAPKLLFHYYDKDFNNEADTPDNFQSRRPNTSFCFLDIRSPGLGDTAMYLCATSSSGRAFSETQYFGPGTRLLVL.

The chain links TRBV5-4 to TRBJ1-2; 8 bases map to TRBD1. V shed 6 bases, J shed 0 bases, and the junction held 4 bases outside the gene matches. The CDR3 spans 14 residues. Germline CDR1 is SGHNT and CDR2 is YYREEE (reference sequence). In nucleotides, the CDR3 is TGTGCCAGCAACTCGGGACAGGCTAACTATGGCTACACCTTC. This encodes CASNSGQANYGYTF.

CDR3 sequence (DNA): TGTGCCAGCAGACGAATATCACTCACCGGGGAGCTGTTTTTT. Translating gives CASRRISLTGELFF. This rearrangement joins TRBV28 to TRBJ2-2; D is undetermined. The CDR3 length is 14 residues. Germline CDR1 is MDHEN and CDR2 is SYDVKM. Deletions cut 6 bases from V and 4 bases from J, with 12 bases between.

This clone was seen once. The genes are TRBV28 and TRBJ2-7, with D unclear. The CDR3 is 14 amino acids. V shed 4 bases and J shed 3 bases, with 13 bases lying between them. Germline V lookup: CDR1 MDHEN, CDR2 SYDVKM. As DNA, the CDR3 is TGTGCCAGCAGTTCCGGAGCCACTATCTACGAGCAGTACTTC. Translating gives CASSSGATIYEQYF.

The rearrangement joins TRBV2 to TRBJ1-1; 11 nucleotides match TRBD1. The CDR3 runs to 16 residues. In germline, CDR1 is SNHLY, CDR2 FYNNEI. V lost 10 bases and J lost 3; bases outside the gene matches: 13. The CDR3 protein is CATKLRTGGEDTEAFF. For the CDR3, the DNA is TGTGCCACCAAACTCCGGACAGGGGGCGAGGACACTGAAGCTTTCTTT.

V and J are TRBV4-1 and TRBJ1-1, with unresolved D. There are 15 residues in the CDR3. The germline V gene has CDR1 MGHRA and CDR2 YSYEKL. Between the trimmed V and J ends, which lost 1 base and 1 base, there was a span of 10 bases. This CDR3 reads CASSQAHRQNTEAFF. The CDR3 nucleotides read TGCGCCAGCAGCCAAGCGCACCGACAGAACACTGAAGCTTTCTTT.

This chain links TRBV19 with TRBJ2-7, with TRBD1 matching over 9 bases. Germline CDR1 LNHDA, CDR2 SQIVND (reference sequence). The ends lost 5 bases at V and 3 bases at J; junction bases unmatched: 5. This CDR3 is 14 amino acids long. The CDR3 region is CASSQQGASYEQYF. The CDR3 DNA reads as TGTGCCAGTAGTCAACAGGGGGCAAGCTACGAGCAGTACTTC. The full variable domain, completed using reference TRBV19 and TRBJ2-7, is DGGITQSPKYLFRKEGQNVTLSCEQNLNHDAMYWYRQDPGQGLRLIYYSQIVNDFQKGDIAEGYSVSREKKESFPLTVTSAQKNPTAFYLCASSQQGASYEQYFGPGTRLTVT.

The chain joins TRBV19 to TRBJ2-5; tentatively, D is TRBD1 (5 bases). The CDR3 is 14 residues long. CDR1 is LNHDA and CDR2 is SQIVND in the germline V gene (reference sequence). Deletions cut 5 bases from V and 3 bases from J, with 13 bases between. The chain's CDR3 is CASSVITGKETQYF. For the CDR3, the DNA is TGTGCCAGTAGTGTCATAACAGGAAAAGAGACCCAGTACTTC.

V is TRBV10-3 and J is TRBJ2-7, with 8 positions matching TRBD1. CDR1 is ENHRY, CDR2 SYGVKD, per germline. The CDR3 loop spans 18 amino acids. The V gene end was trimmed by 5 bases and the J gene end by 4 bases; junction bases not matched to a gene: 19. In DNA, the CDR3 is TGTGCCATCAGTTCGACCCTAGGGGACAGGCGGACTCTATACGAGCAGTACTTC. Its protein is CAISSTLGDRRTLYEQYF.

This chain uses TRBV6-1 with TRBJ1-5; the match to TRBD1 covers 10 bases. V dropped 5 bases and J dropped 2; count of bases not matched to a gene: 3. Germline V gives CDR1 MNHNS, CDR2 SASEGT. The CDR3 has 15 amino acids. Here the CDR3 reads CASSFGTGGNQPQHF. The CDR3 DNA follows: TGTGCCAGCAGTTTCGGGACAGGGGGCAATCAGCCCCAGCATTTT.

The rearrangement uses TRBV5-1 and TRBJ1-4, with D hard to call. This CDR3 has 12 amino acids. The germline V gene has CDR1 SGHRS and CDR2 YFSETQ. The V gene lost 4 bases and the J gene lost 3 bases, with 4 bases spanning the gap. The CDR3 is CASSVSNEKLFF. The CDR3, as DNA: TGCGCCAGCAGCGTATCTAATGAAAAACTGTTTTTT.